This entry features one T cell receptor beta chain sequence. In its sample, this clonotype was seen a few times. The target of this receptor is not known. Base qualities are not recorded, but no much larger clone differs from it by a single base. This record belongs to a study of human T cells and chemical hapten exposure listed by TCRdb under 2021. At the level of the whole study: For sensitization, 2% DPC in acetone was applied to a 2 cm by 2 cm area of upper inner arm skin. Patients additionally received weekly therapeutic DPC doses to the scalp throughout the roughly 26-week study period. Patch tests used Finn chambers with 0.01% DPC on the upper back, scored after 6 days by International Contact Dermatitis Research Group standards. The patient cohort, mostly female, included alopecia areata with under or over 50% scalp involvement, alopecia totalis and alopecia universalis. Libraries were pooled for sequencing, and variation in per-sample TCR yields was attributed mainly to small differences in library volumes within the pool. The study tracked peripheral blood TCR repertoire changes in vivo during primary and secondary sensitization to the hapten diphenylcyclopropenone (DPC) in alopecia patients. Blood was sampled from patients pre-sensitization (week 0) and at 2, 6 and about 24 weeks after DPC sensitization. For TCR sequencing, blood came from 25 to 30 alopecia patients at anywhere from one to four time points (pre-sensitization, 2, 6 and 24 weeks). Summary of the overall study and its limitations: Expanded TCRs formed significantly more large CDR3 similarity clusters than pre-sensitization or healthy control sets, consistent with antigen-driven responses. After repeated subsampling, the strength of the expansion versus patch-test correlation and the threshold at which it became significant changed. DPC sensitization did not change how many TCRs were above 1 in 1000 frequency, and no evidence was found of alterations in global repertoire structure. All patients had alopecia, a presumed autoimmune disease, so their immune response might differ from that of healthy individuals. The number of PT1 expanded TCRs positively correlated with patch test score, significant at thresholds 8, 16 and 32 but not 4.

The library was prepared using RACE. For sequencing, a NextSeq 500 was employed. During library preparation, unique molecular identifiers were attached to individual cDNA molecules so that TCRs could be counted in a quantitative, reproducible way. From each blood RNA sample, both TCR alpha and TCR beta chains were sequenced. The study's own analysis went as follows. The median number of TCRs per sample was 95,638, ranging from roughly 23,224 to 690,600. V, J and CDR3 annotation of the TCR reads was carried out using the Decombinator software suite. To make PS versus PT1 abundance plots, every sample was subsampled to the same number of TCRs (28,000). Expanded TCRs were defined as absent before sensitization and observed at least eight times at the 2-week time point. In-frame beta chains were kept once TCRdb had trimmed the public reads at Q25 with fastp and called clones with MiXCR. Identical CDR3 proteins give one entry, which carries the most common genes and DNA. These V and J calls derive from TCRdb rather than the authors' analysis. The table for this sample lists about 190,000 distinct CDR3 sequences; approximately 24% of them were counted only once. In total, the top ten clones hold roughly 2.5% of the sample.

Taken from the germline V gene, the CDR1 and CDR2 loops are MDHEN and SYDVKM. The CDR3 holds 13 amino acids from the cysteine to the phenylalanine. Of all the DNA, just the CDR3 is kept, 39 bases in frame from base 1. At the junction V is shortened by 2 bases and J by 7 bases; bases outside the gene matches: 0. The time point label corresponds to: patch test 3, about 24 weeks after DPC sensitization. The treatment or condition label for this specimen denotes: therapeutic diphenylcyclopropenone sensitization with weekly scalp DPC. Blood at each patch-test visit was drawn before the patch test was applied. Patients were eligible if aged 18 to 70, diagnosed with alopecia and judged suitable for DPC therapy, and pregnant patients were excluded. Total RNA was isolated from unfractionated whole blood collected in Tempus Blood RNA tubes.

This receptor was identified in a woman aged 40 to 50 with alopecia areata. Some clones in this sample may be carry-over from other donors' samples. The starting material was whole blood, obtained in connection with sensitization to the hapten diphenylcyclopropenone (DPC). The chain joins TRBV28 to TRBJ1-4; 8 middle bases align to TRBD1. The CDR3 reads as follows: CASSLQGAEKLFF. At the DNA level, the sequence is TGTGCCAGCAGTTTACAGGGGGCTGAAAAACTGTTTTTT.